This entry lists 11 T cell receptor beta chains sequenced from one sample in a study of graft-versus-host responses after intestinal transplantation. Clones were read by immunoSEQ multiplex PCR, and TCRdb kept only the in-frame ones, dropping some. The table lists 65,000 to 90,000 clones, under 95% of them singletons, with roughly 0.4% in the top ten. Which antigens these TCRs recognize remains unknown. This material consisted of unstimulated CD8+ T cells sorted from spleen or lymph node cells, taken before transplant. All receptors come from a human donor who was the organ donor for an intestinal transplant.

This rearrangement joins TRBV15 to TRBJ2-1; 8 bases align to TRBD2. This CDR3 is 14 amino acids long. Germline CDR1 and CDR2: LNHNV and YYDKDF (reference sequence). V lost 8 bases and J lost 8; bases outside the gene matches: 11. The CDR3 protein is CATRSTGGPDEQFF. The CDR3, as DNA: TGTGCCACCCGATCGACGGGGGGGCCAGATGAGCAGTTCTTC.

J is TRBJ2-3 and V is TRBV13, with a possible D match to TRBD2 (5 bases). The CDR3 has 13 residues. Deletions cut 5 bases from V and 7 bases from J, with 13 bases between. Germline V gives CDR1 PRHDT, CDR2 FYEKMQ (reference sequence). In nucleotides, the CDR3 is TGTGCCAGCAGCGTACTTACTAGGAATACGCAGTATTTT. Amino acid sequence: CASSVLTRNTQYF. The complete variable domain, with remaining parts taken from reference TRBV13 and TRBJ2-3, reads AAGVIQSPRHLIKEKRETATLKCYPIPRHDTVYWYQQGPGQDPQFLISFYEKMQSDKGSIPDRFSAQQFSDYHSELNMSSLELGDSALYFCASSVLTRNTQYFGPGTRLTVL.

This chain links TRBV7-3 with TRBJ2-5; 8 bases align to TRBD2. Trimming cost V 2 bases and J 5 bases; bases outside gene matches: 1. The CDR3 loop spans 13 amino acids. CDR1 SGHTA and CDR2 FQGTGA come from the germline V gene. As DNA, the CDR3 is TGTGCCAGCAGCTTAGCGGGGGGCGAGACCCAGTACTTC. Its translation is CASSLAGGETQYF.

The chain couples TRBV7-8 to TRBJ1-6, with D hard to call. Germline CDR1 is SGHVS and CDR2 is FQNEAQ. Trimming left V 5 bases short and J 6 bases short, with 8 bases between. The CDR3 spans 13 residues. The CDR3 region is CASSGRVNSPLHF. CDR3 nucleotides: TGTGCCAGCAGCGGGAGAGTTAATTCACCCCTCCACTTT.

The genes are TRBV5-1 and TRBJ2-2, with 8 bases lining up with TRBD1. V dropped 4 bases and J dropped 5; count of bases not matched to a gene: 7. Germline V CDR1 and CDR2: SGHRS, YFSETQ. CDR3 length equals 15 residues. CDR3: CASSPGTGLTGELFF. In DNA form, the CDR3 reads TGCGCCAGCAGCCCGGGGACAGGCCTAACCGGGGAGCTGTTTTTT.

The chain employs TRBV19 and TRBJ2-7, with 7 bases matching TRBD2. Losses at the gene ends were 8 bases for V and 2 bases for J; bases not matched to a gene: 6. The CDR3 covers 13 residues. Looked up from germline, CDR1 is LNHDA and CDR2 is SQIVND (reference sequence). The CDR3 DNA sequence: TGTGCCAGTTCGGCGGCGGGGGCCTACGAGCAGTACTTC. Its translation: CASSAAGAYEQYF.

The rearrangement links TRBV27 to TRBJ2-6, with D uncertain. The V end was cut by 8 bases, the J end by 2 bases, with 19 bases between. From germline, CDR1 is MNHEY and CDR2 SMNVEV (reference sequence). The CDR3 is 17 amino acids. CDR3 region: CASGPPANPPGANVLTF. The CDR3 DNA is TGTGCCAGCGGCCCCCCAGCGAATCCACCTGGGGCCAACGTCCTGACTTTC.

V gene TRBV28 combines with J gene TRBJ2-1, with 7 bases identical to TRBD1. Germline values: CDR1 MDHEN, CDR2 SYDVKM. The CDR3 is made up of 13 amino acids. J gave up 10 bases and V 7 bases, and 10 bases lay outside the gene matches. This CDR3 reads CASKRQGFLEQFF. Here the CDR3 DNA reads TGTGCCAGCAAGAGACAGGGTTTTTTGGAGCAGTTCTTC.

The chain combines TRBV21-1 with TRBJ2-7; TRBD2, the table's D call, was not compared with the DNA. TRBV21-1 has pseudogene status. The CDR3 consists of 13 residues. The CDR3 region has the DNA TGTGCCAGAAGGACTAGCGGGGGATACGAGCAGTACTTC. Translating gives CARRTSGGYEQYF.

This chain uses TRBV9 with TRBJ2-7; TRBD2 agrees at 14 bases. The germline V gene encodes CDR1 SGDLS and CDR2 YYNGEE. The ends lost 0 bases at V and 2 bases at J; junction bases unmatched: 4. The CDR3 consists of 17 residues. The CDR3 protein is CASSVDPGLAGAYEQYF. CDR3 coding DNA: TGTGCCAGCAGCGTAGACCCGGGACTAGCGGGGGCCTACGAGCAGTACTTC.

This rearrangement joins TRBV27 to TRBJ1-5, with TRBD1 matching 7 bases. Germline CDR1 reads MNHEY; CDR2 reads SMNVEV (reference sequence). V was clipped by 5 bases and J by 4 bases; unmatched bases: 11. The CDR3 totals 16 residues. The CDR3 reads CASSPFGTEGNQPQHF. The CDR3 DNA sequence: TGTGCCAGCAGTCCATTCGGGACAGAGGGTAATCAGCCCCAGCATTTT.